These 13 T cell receptor beta chains were sequenced from one sample in a study of PD-1 blockade in classical Hodgkin lymphoma. The table came from immunoSEQ multiplex PCR; TCRdb's copy has only in-frame clones and leaves some out. Seen here are some 23,000 clones, 75% to 90% observed once, and the top ten hold about 3%. Documented time point: cycle 4 day 1 (C4D1), after less than 7 weeks of nivolumab. Each patient relapsed following autologous stem cell transplantation, and prior brentuximab vedotin exposure differed. Researchers used magnetic negative selection to pull out pure CD4+ T cells from thawed PBMCs. Material: CD4+ T cells from blood, obtained before the fourth cycle of nivolumab. The origin of the receptors is a human donor with classical Hodgkin lymphoma.

This clone was seen only a few times. The gene calls are TRBV18 and TRBJ1-3; TRBD1 might be the D (6 bases). Trimming cost V 6 bases and J 3 bases, with 9 bases left between them. This CDR3 has 13 amino acids. Germline V gives CDR1 KGHSH, CDR2 LQKENI. Here the CDR3 reads CASSADSGNTIYF. CDR3 sequence (DNA): TGTGCCAGCTCTGCGGACAGTGGAAACACCATATATTTT.

V usage is TRBV9 and J usage is TRBJ2-3; D gene uncertain. CDR1 SGDLS and CDR2 YYNGEE come from the germline V gene. The ends were cut back, 0 bases at V and 5 bases at J, with 13 bases in the middle. The CDR3 is made up of 15 amino acids. The CDR3 nucleotides read TGTGCCAGCAGCGTAGAAATCCGGCCAGGAGATACGCAGTATTTT. This gives the protein CASSVEIRPGDTQYF.

The chain uses TRBV7-9 and TRBJ1-5; D perhaps matches TRBD1 (6 bases). This CDR3 spans 17 amino acids. The ends were cut back, 3 bases at V and 7 bases at J, with 22 bases in the middle. Germline CDR1 reads SEHNR; CDR2 reads FQNEAQ (reference sequence). DNA for the CDR3: TGTGCCAGCAGCTTTTACAGGGTTTCTGGTGGTCTGCAGCCCCAGCATTTT. Amino acids: CASSFYRVSGGLQPQHF.

The V gene is TRBV11-3, the J gene TRBJ2-1, with 11 bases fitting TRBD2. The germline V gene encodes CDR1 SGHNT and CDR2 YENEEA. V trimming: 5 bases; J trimming: 5 bases; junction bases outside the gene matches: 8. CDR3 size: 16 residues. The CDR3 bases are TGTGCCAGCAGCACCCCCGGGACTAGCGGTAACAATGAGCAGTTCTTC. The encoded protein is CASSTPGTSGNNEQFF.

The chain links TRBV7-8 to TRBJ2-7, with D maybe TRBD2 (5 bases). Trimming removed 0 bases at V and 8 bases at J, with 17 bases between. Germline V lookup: CDR1 SGHVS, CDR2 FQNEAQ. The CDR3 loop spans 15 amino acids. The CDR3 here is CASSLAGRYPEKQYF. CDR3 coding DNA: TGTGCCAGCAGCTTAGCGGGGAGATACCCCGAGAAGCAGTACTTC.

The V and J genes are TRBV7-2 and TRBJ2-5; D call uncertain. Looked up from germline, CDR1 is SGHTA and CDR2 is FQGNSA. The CDR3 runs 11 residues. V was pared by 4 bases and J by 3 bases, with 3 bases between. CDR3 nucleotides: TGTGCCAGCAGCTGGAAAGAGACCCAGTACTTC. The encoded protein is CASSWKETQYF.

In DNA form, the CDR3 reads TGTGCCAGTAGTAAGCCGCTTTTGAGGAGACTCAATCAGCCCCAGCATTTT. Translated: CASSKPLLRRLNQPQHF. The chain uses TRBV19 and TRBJ1-5; no firm D call. V lost 4 bases and J 3 bases, leaving 19 bases between the germline ends. CDR3 length: 17 amino acids. Germline V gene lookup returns CDR1 LNHDA and CDR2 SQIVND (reference sequence).

This chain connects TRBV16 to TRBJ1-3; D is unresolved. The CDR3 covers 15 residues. Trimming left V 0 bases short and J 4 bases short, with 10 bases between. CDR1 and CDR2 (germline): KGHSY, FQNENV. The CDR3 DNA follows: TGTGCCAGCAGCCAATCCTCGGCAGTCGGAAACACCATATATTTT. This encodes CASSQSSAVGNTIYF.

The chain recombines TRBV2 with TRBJ1-6; 7 bases map to TRBD1. CDR1 SNHLY and CDR2 FYNNEI come from the germline V gene. Trimming at V came to 2 bases and at J to 8 bases, leaving 6 bases not matched to a gene. The CDR3 runs to 15 residues. CDR3 nucleotides: TGTGCCAGCAGTGAAAGACAGGGAAGGGATTCACCCCTCCACTTT. Translation gives CASSERQGRDSPLHF.

The chain recombines TRBV6-6 with TRBJ2-1, with TRBD2 matching 14 bases. The CDR3 has 15 amino acids. The V segment lost 6 bases and the J segment 9 bases; nucleotides outside the gene matches: 7. CDR1 is MNHNY and CDR2 is SVGAGI in the germline V gene (reference sequence). CDR3 in DNA: TGTGCCAGCAGCTTGACTAGCGGGGGGGCCGGTGAGCAGTTCTTC. Amino acids: CASSLTSGGAGEQFF.

A single count supports this clone. V usage is TRBV6-4 and J usage is TRBJ2-3, with a tentative D call TRBD2 (7 bases). Germline V lookup: CDR1 MRHNA, CDR2 SNTAGT. This CDR3 has 14 residues. Trimming cost V 3 bases and J 4 bases, with 11 bases left between them. CDR3: CASSEGGRPDTQYF. CDR3 DNA: TGTGCCAGCAGTGAGGGGGGGCGCCCAGATACGCAGTATTTT.

The chain links TRBV6-7 to TRBJ2-7; either TRBD1 or TRBD2 may supply D (5 bases each). TRBV6-7 is known as an ORF, though its function is uncertain. The V and J ends lost 5 bases and 4 bases respectively, with 21 bases between them. This CDR3 region has 16 residues. In nucleotides, the CDR3 is TGTGCCAGCAGTCCCACGGGGCCCCGCTCTCCTTACGAGCAGTACTTC. Amino acid sequence: CASSPTGPRSPYEQYF.

A word on this clone: Other DNA sequences in this sample translate to the same CDR3. The rearrangement uses TRBV6-5 and TRBJ1-1; weak D call: TRBD1 (5 bases). The V end was cut by 6 bases, the J end by 1 base, with 9 bases between. The V gene's germline CDR1 is MNHEY and CDR2 SVGAGI. The CDR3 runs 13 residues. The CDR3 sequence is CASRGTGNTEAFF. DNA of the CDR3: TGTGCCAGCAGGGGGACGGGGAACACTGAAGCTTTCTTT.